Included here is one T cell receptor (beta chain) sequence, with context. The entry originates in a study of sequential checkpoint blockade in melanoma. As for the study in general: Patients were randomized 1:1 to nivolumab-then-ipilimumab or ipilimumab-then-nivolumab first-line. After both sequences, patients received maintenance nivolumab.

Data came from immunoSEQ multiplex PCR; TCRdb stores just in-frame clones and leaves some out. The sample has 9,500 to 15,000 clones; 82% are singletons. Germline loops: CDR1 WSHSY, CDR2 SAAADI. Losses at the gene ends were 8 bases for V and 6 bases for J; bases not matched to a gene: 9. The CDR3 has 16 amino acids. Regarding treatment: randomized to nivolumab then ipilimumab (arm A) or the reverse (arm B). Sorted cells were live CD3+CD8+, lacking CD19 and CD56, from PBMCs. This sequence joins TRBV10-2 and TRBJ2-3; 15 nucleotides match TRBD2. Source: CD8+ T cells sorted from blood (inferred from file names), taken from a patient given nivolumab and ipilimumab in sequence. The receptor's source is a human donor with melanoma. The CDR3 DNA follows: TGCGCCAGCTATTGGACTAGCGGGGGGGTAACCGATACGCAGTATTTT. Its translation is CASYWTSGGVTDTQYF.